This T cell receptor beta chain was recorded in a study of blood T cells in healthy people across ages. The second PCR ran about 6 to 12 cycles with a sample-barcoded 5' primer and J-beta primers. Each CDR3 protein gets one entry after TCRdb re-called the 5' RACE reads with MiXCR. The repertoire has approximately 940,000 distinct CDR3 sequences, about 48% of them found once; the top ten carry around 15%. V was pared by 8 bases and J by 0 bases, with 5 bases of the junction left unmatched. The length of the CDR3 is 16 residues. CDR1 is SNHLY, CDR2 FYNNEI, per germline. Sequencing input: blood. The rearrangement uses TRBV2 and TRBJ2-6, with TRBD1 matching over 9 bases. The receptor comes from a man aged 30-40 years in good health. In nucleotides, the CDR3 is TGTGCCAGCCGGGACAGGGTACCCTCTGGGGCCAACGTCCTGACTTTC. This codes for CASRDRVPSGANVLTF.